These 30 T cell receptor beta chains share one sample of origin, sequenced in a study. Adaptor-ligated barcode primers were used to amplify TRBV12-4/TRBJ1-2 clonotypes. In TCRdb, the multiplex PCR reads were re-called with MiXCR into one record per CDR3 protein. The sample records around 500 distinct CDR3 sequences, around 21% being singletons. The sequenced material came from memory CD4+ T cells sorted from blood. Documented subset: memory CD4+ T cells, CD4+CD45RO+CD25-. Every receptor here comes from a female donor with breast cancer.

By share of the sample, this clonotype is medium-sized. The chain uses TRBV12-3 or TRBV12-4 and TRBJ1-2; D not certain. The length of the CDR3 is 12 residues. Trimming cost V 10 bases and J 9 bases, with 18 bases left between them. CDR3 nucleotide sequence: TGTGCCACGTTATACTTTGCCGGGAGCTACACCTTC. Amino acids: CATLYFAGSYTF.

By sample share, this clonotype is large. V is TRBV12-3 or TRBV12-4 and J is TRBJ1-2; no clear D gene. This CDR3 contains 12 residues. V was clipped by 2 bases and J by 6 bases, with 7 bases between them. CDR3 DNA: TGTGCCAGCAGTTTAAAAGGGAATGGCTACACCTTC. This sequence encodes CASSLKGNGYTF.

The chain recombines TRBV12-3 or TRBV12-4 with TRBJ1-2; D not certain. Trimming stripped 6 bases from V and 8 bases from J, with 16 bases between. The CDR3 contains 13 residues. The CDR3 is CASSALGGRGYTF. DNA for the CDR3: TGTGCCAGCAGCGCCCTAGGAGGGAGAGGCTACACCTTC.

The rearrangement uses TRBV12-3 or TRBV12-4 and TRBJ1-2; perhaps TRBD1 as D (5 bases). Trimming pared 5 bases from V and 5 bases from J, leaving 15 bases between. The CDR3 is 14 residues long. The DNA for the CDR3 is TGTGCCAGCAGTCCGGGACGGGACCGATATGGCTACACCTTC. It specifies CASSPGRDRYGYTF.

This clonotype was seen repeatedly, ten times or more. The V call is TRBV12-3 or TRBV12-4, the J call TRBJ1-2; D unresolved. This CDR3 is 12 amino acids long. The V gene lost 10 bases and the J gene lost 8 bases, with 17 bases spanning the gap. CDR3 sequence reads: CATLYFARGYTF. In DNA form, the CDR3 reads TGTGCCACGTTATACTTTGCCAGGGGCTACACCTTC.

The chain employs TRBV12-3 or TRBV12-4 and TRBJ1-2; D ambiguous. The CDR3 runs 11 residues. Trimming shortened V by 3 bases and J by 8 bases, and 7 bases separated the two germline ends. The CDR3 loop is CASSLSRGYTF. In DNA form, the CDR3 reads TGTGCCAGCAGTTTGTCGAGGGGCTACACCTTC.

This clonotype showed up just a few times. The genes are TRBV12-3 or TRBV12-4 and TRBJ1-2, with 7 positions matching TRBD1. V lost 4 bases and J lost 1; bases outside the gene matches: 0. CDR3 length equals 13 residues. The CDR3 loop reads CASSYRGNYGYTF. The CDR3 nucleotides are TGTGCCAGCAGTTACAGGGGTAACTATGGCTACACCTTC.

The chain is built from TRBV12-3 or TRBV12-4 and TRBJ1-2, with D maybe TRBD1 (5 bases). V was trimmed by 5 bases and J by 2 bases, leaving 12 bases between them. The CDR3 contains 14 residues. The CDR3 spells CASSAGTTNYGYTF. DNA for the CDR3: TGTGCCAGCAGTGCAGGGACCACAAACTATGGCTACACCTTC.

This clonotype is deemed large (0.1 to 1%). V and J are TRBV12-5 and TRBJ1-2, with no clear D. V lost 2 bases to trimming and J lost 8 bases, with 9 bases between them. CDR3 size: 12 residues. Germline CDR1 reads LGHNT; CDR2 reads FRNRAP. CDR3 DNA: TGTGCTAGTGGTTTGCCCAAGTTCGGCTACACCTTC. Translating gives CASGLPKFGYTF.

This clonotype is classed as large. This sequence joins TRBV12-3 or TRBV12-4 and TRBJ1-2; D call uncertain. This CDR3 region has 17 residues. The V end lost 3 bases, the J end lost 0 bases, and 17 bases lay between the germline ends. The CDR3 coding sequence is TGTGCCAGCAGTTTGGGCCTAATGGAGCTAGCTAACTATGGCTACACCTTC. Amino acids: CASSLGLMELANYGYTF.

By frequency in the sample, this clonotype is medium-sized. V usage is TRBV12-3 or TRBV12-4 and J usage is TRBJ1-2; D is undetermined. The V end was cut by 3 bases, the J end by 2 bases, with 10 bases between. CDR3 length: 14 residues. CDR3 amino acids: CASSFLGSNYGYTF. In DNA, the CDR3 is TGTGCCAGCAGTTTCCTAGGGAGCAACTATGGCTACACCTTC.

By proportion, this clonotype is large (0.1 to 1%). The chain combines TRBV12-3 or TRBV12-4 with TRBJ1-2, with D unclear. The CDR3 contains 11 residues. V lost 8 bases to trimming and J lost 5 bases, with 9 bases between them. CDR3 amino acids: CASGPAYGYTF. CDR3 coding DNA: TGTGCCAGCGGGCCGGCTTATGGCTACACCTTC.

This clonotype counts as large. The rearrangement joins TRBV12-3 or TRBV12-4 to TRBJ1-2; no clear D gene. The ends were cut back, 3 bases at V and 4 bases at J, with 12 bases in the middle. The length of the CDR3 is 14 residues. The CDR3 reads CASSFGALFYGYTF. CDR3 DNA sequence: TGTGCCAGCAGTTTTGGTGCTCTTTTCTATGGCTACACCTTC.

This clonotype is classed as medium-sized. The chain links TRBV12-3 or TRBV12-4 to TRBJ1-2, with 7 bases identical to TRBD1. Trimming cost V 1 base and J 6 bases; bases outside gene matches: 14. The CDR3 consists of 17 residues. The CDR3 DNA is TGTGCCAGCAGTTTAGGGACAGGAGGACTCCCTCGGAATGGCTACACCTTC. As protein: CASSLGTGGLPRNGYTF.

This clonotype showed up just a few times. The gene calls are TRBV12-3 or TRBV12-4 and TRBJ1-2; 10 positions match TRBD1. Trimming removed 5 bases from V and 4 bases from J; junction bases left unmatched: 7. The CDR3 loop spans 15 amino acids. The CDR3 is CASSDRRDRGYGYTF. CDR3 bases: TGTGCCAGCAGTGACCGCCGGGACAGGGGCTATGGCTACACCTTC.

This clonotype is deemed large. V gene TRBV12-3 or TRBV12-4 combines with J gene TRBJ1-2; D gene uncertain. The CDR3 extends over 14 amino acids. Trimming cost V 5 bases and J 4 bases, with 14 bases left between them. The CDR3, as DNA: TGTGCCAGCAGTACCCAAACAGTCAGCTATGGCTACACCTTC. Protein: CASSTQTVSYGYTF.

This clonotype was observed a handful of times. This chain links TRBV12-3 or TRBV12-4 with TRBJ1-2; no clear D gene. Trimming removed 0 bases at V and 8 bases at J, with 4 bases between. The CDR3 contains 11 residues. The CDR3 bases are TGTGCCAGCAGTTTAGCAGAGGGCTACACCTTC. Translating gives CASSLAEGYTF.

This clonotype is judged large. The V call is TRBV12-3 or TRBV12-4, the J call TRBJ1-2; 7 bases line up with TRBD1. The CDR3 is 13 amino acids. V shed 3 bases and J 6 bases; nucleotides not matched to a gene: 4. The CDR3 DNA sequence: TGTGCCAGCAGTTTGAGCGGGACAGATGGCTACACCTTC. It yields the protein CASSLSGTDGYTF.

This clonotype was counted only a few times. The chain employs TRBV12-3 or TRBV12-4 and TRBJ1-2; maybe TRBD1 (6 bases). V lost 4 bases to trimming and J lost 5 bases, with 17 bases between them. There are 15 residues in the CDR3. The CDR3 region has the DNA TGTGCCAGCAGTTCACATCAGCAGGGGCCGTATGGCTACACCTTC. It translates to CASSSHQQGPYGYTF.

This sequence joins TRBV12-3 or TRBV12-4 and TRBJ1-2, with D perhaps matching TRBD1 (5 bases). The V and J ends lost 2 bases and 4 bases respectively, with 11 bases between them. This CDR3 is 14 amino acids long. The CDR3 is CASSLIGATYGYTF. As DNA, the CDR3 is TGTGCCAGCAGTTTAATTGGGGCTACCTATGGCTACACCTTC.

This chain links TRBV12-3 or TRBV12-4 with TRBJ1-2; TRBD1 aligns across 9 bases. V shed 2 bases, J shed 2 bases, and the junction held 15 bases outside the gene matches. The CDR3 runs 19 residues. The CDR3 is CASSLSGQGVWARNYGYTF. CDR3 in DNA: TGTGCCAGCAGTTTATCGGGACAGGGCGTCTGGGCCCGAAACTATGGCTACACCTTC.

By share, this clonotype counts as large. CDR3 sequence: CASSPRAVNYGYTF. The CDR3, as DNA: TGTGCCAGCAGCCCTCGGGCAGTAAACTATGGCTACACCTTC. This chain links TRBV12-3 or TRBV12-4 with TRBJ1-2; D is ambiguous. The ends were cut back, 6 bases at V and 2 bases at J, with 13 bases in the middle. The CDR3 is 14 residues long.

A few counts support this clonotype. DNA of the CDR3: TGTGCCAGCAGTGCAGGGACAGGGGTGGAAGGCTACACCTTC. It encodes CASSAGTGVEGYTF. The chain couples TRBV12-3 or TRBV12-4 to TRBJ1-2, with 10 bases aligning to TRBD1. The CDR3 is made up of 14 amino acids. The V gene end was trimmed by 5 bases and the J gene end by 8 bases; junction bases not matched to a gene: 8.

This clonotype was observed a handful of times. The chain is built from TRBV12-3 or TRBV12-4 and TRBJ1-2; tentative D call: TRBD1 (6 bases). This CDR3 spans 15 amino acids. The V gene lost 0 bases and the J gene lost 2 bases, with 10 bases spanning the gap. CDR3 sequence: CASSLAGQRNYGYTF. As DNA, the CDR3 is TGTGCCAGCAGTTTAGCAGGACAGAGAAACTATGGCTACACCTTC.

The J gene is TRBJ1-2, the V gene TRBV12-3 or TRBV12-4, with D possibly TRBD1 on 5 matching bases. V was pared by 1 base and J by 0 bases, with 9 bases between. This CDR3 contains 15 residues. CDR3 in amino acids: CASSLDRRANYGYTF. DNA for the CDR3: TGTGCCAGCAGTTTAGACAGGAGAGCTAACTATGGCTACACCTTC.

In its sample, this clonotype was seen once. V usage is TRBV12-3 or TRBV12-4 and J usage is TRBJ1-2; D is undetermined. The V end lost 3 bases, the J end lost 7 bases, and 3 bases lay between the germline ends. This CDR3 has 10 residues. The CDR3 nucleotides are TGTGCCAGCAGTTTGGGTGGCTACACCTTC. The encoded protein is CASSLGGYTF.

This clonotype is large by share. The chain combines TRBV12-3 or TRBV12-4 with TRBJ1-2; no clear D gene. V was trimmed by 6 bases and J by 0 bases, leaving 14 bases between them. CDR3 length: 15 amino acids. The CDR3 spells CASSLIVGSNYGYTF. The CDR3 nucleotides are TGTGCCAGCAGCCTGATTGTCGGATCTAACTATGGCTACACCTTC.

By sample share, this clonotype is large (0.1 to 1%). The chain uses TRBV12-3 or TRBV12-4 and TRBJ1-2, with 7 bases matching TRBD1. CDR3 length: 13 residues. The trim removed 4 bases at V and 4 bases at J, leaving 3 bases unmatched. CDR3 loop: CASSYRGGYGYTF. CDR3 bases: TGTGCCAGCAGTTACAGGGGCGGCTATGGCTACACCTTC.

The CDR3 region is CASIRGARVDGYTF. CDR3 in DNA: TGTGCCAGCATCAGAGGGGCTCGAGTTGATGGCTACACCTTC. V is TRBV12-3 or TRBV12-4 and J is TRBJ1-2; possibly TRBD1 for D (5 bases). The CDR3 runs 14 residues. Trimming removed 7 bases from V and 6 bases from J, with 18 bases in between.

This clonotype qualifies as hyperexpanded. The chain's CDR3 is CASSLGGYYGYTF. The CDR3 DNA follows: TGTGCCAGCAGTTTGGGCGGTTACTATGGCTACACCTTC. The rearrangement joins TRBV12-3 or TRBV12-4 to TRBJ1-2; D is unresolved. With 3 bases removed from V and 3 bases from J, the gap between germline ends came to 8 bases. The CDR3 consists of 13 residues.